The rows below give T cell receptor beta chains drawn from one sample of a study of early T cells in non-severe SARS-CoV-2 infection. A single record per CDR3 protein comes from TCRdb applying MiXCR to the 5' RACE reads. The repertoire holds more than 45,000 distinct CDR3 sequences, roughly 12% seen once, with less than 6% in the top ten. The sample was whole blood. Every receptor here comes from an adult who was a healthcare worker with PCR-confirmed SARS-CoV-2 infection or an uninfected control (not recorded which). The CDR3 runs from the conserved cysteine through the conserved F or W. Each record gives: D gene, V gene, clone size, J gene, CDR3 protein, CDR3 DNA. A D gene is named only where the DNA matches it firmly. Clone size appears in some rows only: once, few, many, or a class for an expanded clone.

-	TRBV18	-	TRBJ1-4	CASSPIFATNEKLFF	TGTGCCAGCTCACCAATTTTTGCAACTAATGAAAAACTGTTTTTT
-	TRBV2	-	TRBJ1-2	CASSERDSPYGYTF	TGTGCCAGCAGTGAAAGAGACAGCCCCTATGGCTACACCTTC
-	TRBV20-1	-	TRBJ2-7	CSAASTYEQYF	TGCAGTGCCGCCAGCACCTACGAGCAGTACTTC
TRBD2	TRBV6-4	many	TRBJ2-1	CASSDSSGSYNEQFF	TGTGCCAGCAGTGACTCTAGCGGGTCCTACAATGAGCAGTTCTTC
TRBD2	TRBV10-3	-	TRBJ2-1	CASQRDGSYNEQFF	TGTGCCAGCCAGCGGGACGGATCCTACAATGAGCAGTTCTTC
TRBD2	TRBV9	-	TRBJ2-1	CASSVDSGRYNEQFF	TGTGCCAGCAGCGTGGATAGCGGGCGGTACAATGAGCAGTTCTTC
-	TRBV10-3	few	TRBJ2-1	CAISAHNEQFF	TGTGCCATCAGTGCTCACAATGAGCAGTTCTTC
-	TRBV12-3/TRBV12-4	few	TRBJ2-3	CASSFNRQVSTDTQYF	TGTGCCAGCAGTTTCAATCGTCAGGTTAGCACAGATACGCAGTATTTT
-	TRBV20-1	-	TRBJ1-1	CSASTGRTEAFF	TGCAGTGCTAGCACAGGGAGGACTGAAGCTTTCTTT
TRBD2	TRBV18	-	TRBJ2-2	CASSPGEREHRGAVF	TGTGCCAGCTCACCAGGGGAGCGGGAGCACCGGGGAGCTGTTTTT
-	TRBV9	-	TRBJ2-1	CASSVDLVFGSEQFF	TGTGCCAGCAGCGTAGATCTAGTGTTCGGGAGTGAGCAGTTCTTC
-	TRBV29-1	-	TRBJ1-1	CSVSPRLTVNTEAFF	TGCAGCGTTTCTCCCCGACTGACAGTGAACACTGAAGCTTTCTTT
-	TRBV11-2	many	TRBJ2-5	CASSLAWETQYF	TGTGCCAGCAGCTTAGCTTGGGAGACCCAGTACTTC
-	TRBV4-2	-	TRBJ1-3	CASSQDPIGRVSNTIYF	TGTGCCAGCAGCCAAGATCCGATAGGTCGGGTTTCAAACACCATATATTTT
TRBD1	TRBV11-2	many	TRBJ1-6	CASSYNTGEGSPLHF	TGTGCCAGCAGCTACAATACAGGGGAGGGATCACCCCTCCACTTT
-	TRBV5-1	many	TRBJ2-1	CASSLAEERGTLEQFF	TGCGCCAGCAGCTTGGCCGAGGAAAGAGGGACATTGGAGCAGTTCTTC
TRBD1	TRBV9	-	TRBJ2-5	CASSVALGTGQETQYF	TGTGCCAGCAGCGTAGCCCTTGGGACAGGCCAAGAGACCCAGTACTTC
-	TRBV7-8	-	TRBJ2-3	CASSFGVPTDTQYF	TGTGCCAGCAGCTTCGGGGTCCCGACAGATACGCAGTATTTT
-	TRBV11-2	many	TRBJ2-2	CASSLDLSGTGELFF	TGTGCCAGCAGCTTAGACCTCTCTGGTACCGGGGAGCTGTTTTTT
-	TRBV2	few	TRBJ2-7	CASSAFREYEQYF	TGTGCCAGCAGTGCGTTCCGGGAGTACGAGCAGTACTTC
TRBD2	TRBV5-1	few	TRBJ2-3	CASSLEPSGRSTDTQYF	TGCGCCAGCAGCTTGGAGCCTAGCGGGAGGTCGACAGATACGCAGTATTTT
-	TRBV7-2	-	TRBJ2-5	CASSSFETQYF	TGTGCCAGCAGCTCGTTTGAGACCCAGTACTTC
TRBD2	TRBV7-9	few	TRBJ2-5	CASSLLAGYQETQYF	TGTGCCAGCAGCCTCCTAGCGGGGTACCAAGAGACCCAGTACTTC